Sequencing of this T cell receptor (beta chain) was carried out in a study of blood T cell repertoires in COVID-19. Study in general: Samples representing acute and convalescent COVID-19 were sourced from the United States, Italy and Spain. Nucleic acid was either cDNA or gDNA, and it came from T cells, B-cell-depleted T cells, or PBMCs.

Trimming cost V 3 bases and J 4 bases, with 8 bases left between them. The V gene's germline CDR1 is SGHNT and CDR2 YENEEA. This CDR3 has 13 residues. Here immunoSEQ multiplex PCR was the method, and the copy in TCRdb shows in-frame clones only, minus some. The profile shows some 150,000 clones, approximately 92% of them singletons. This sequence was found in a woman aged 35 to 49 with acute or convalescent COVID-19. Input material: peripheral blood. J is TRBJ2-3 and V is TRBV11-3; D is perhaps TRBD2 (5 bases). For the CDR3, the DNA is TGTGCCAGCAGCTTGGAGAGGGCAGATACGCAGTATTTT. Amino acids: CASSLERADTQYF.